Listed below are T cell receptor beta chains from one sample, sequenced in a study of CD8 T cells in Susac syndrome. In TCRdb, the immunoSEQ multiplex PCR reads were re-called with MiXCR into one record per CDR3 protein. Of 250,000 to 300,000 distinct CDR3 sequences listed, about 85% are singletons. Sequencing was performed on CD8+ T cells from PBMCs. These receptors all come from a human donor with multiple sclerosis. Both conserved end residues are part of each CDR3. Fields, in order: V gene, D gene, J gene, clone size, CDR3 protein, CDR3 DNA. D genes are given only for firm matches. Clone size is stated in some rows and not others, as once, few, many or a class when expanded.

TRBV28,TRBD2,TRBJ2-5,NA,CASSEGLAEETQYF,TGTGCCAGCAGTGAGGGACTAGCGGAAGAGACCCAGTACTTC
TRBV3-1,NA,TRBJ2-1,NA,CASSQDRWNEQFF,TGTGCCAGCAGCCAAGATAGGTGGAATGAGCAGTTCTTC
TRBV29-1,TRBD2,TRBJ2-5,NA,CSVKVWEREGWETQYF,TGCAGCGTTAAGGTTTGGGAGCGGGAGGGTTGGGAGACCCAGTACTTC
TRBV27,NA,TRBJ2-1,NA,CASLSSNEQFF,TGTGCCAGCTTGTCTAGTAATGAGCAGTTCTTC
TRBV13,TRBD2,TRBJ2-7,NA,CASSPSSGQGRLYEQYF,TGTGCCAGCAGCCCTTCTAGCGGCCAAGGCCGTCTCTACGAGCAGTACTTC
TRBV19,TRBD2,TRBJ2-1,NA,CASTTGLAGGPQNEQFF,TGTGCCAGTACCACGGGGCTAGCGGGAGGGCCTCAGAATGAGCAGTTCTTC
TRBV23-1,NA,TRBJ1-6,NA,CASGDNSPLHF,TGCGCCAGCGGTGATAATTCACCCCTCCACTTT
TRBV27,NA,TRBJ2-2,once,CASSLLQPNTGELFF,TGTGCCAGCAGTTTACTTCAACCGAACACCGGGGAGCTGTTTTTT
TRBV9,NA,TRBJ1-2,NA,CASSAFYGYTF,TGTGCCAGCAGCGCCTTTTATGGCTACACCTTC
TRBV3-1,NA,TRBJ2-6,NA,CASSHALRGAGSGANVLTF,TGTGCCAGCAGCCACGCGCTACGGGGGGCAGGCTCTGGGGCCAACGTCCTGACTTTC
TRBV27,NA,TRBJ1-2,NA,CASSFSGPSYGYTF,TGTGCCAGCAGTTTTTCAGGACCTTCATATGGCTACACCTTC
TRBV4-1,TRBD1,TRBJ1-1,NA,CASSGRQGSNTEAFF,TGCGCCAGCAGCGGTCGACAGGGCTCCAACACTGAAGCTTTCTTT
TRBV7-9,NA,TRBJ1-1,once,CASSFMAGRHTEAFF,TGTGCCAGCAGCTTTATGGCAGGCCGGCACACTGAAGCTTTCTTT
TRBV4-2,TRBD2,TRBJ2-1,NA,CASSQAILAGPYNEQFF,TGTGCCAGCAGCCAAGCTATACTAGCGGGACCCTACAATGAGCAGTTCTTC
TRBV6-5,NA,TRBJ2-3,NA,CASSYRTVSQADTQYF,TGTGCCAGCAGTTACCGGACAGTTTCCCAAGCAGATACGCAGTATTTT
TRBV29-1,TRBD2,TRBJ2-7,NA,CSVEILSGSSYEQYF,TGCAGCGTTGAAATATTAAGCGGGAGCTCCTACGAGCAGTACTTC
TRBV30,NA,TRBJ1-5,NA,CAWSVSGGHPGMPQHF,TGTGCCTGGAGTGTATCGGGAGGCCACCCGGGGATGCCCCAGCATTTT
TRBV6-5,NA,TRBJ2-7,few,CASSYSGRGPSYEQYF,TGTGCCAGCAGTTACTCCGGCAGGGGTCCCTCCTACGAGCAGTACTTC
TRBV28,TRBD1,TRBJ2-1,NA,CASSRENRGNEQFF,TGTGCCAGCAGTCGAGAGAACAGGGGGAATGAGCAGTTCTTC
TRBV28,NA,TRBJ2-1,NA,CASSFGAGSYNEQFF,TGTGCCAGCAGTTTCGGTGCGGGGTCCTACAATGAGCAGTTCTTC
TRBV28,NA,TRBJ2-1,NA,CASSFGRREQFF,TGTGCCAGCAGCTTCGGAAGGCGGGAGCAGTTCTTC
TRBV28,TRBD2,TRBJ2-3,NA,CASSYEAGNTDTQYF,TGTGCCAGCAGTTACGAAGCGGGGAACACAGATACGCAGTATTTT
TRBV7-6,NA,TRBJ2-7,NA,CASSLGSGWPRAPYEQYF,TGTGCCAGCAGCTTAGGCTCTGGTTGGCCCAGAGCACCCTACGAGCAGTACTTC
TRBV7-9,NA,TRBJ2-7,NA,CASSLVGESYEQYF,TGTGCCAGCAGCTTAGTTGGGGAGTCCTACGAGCAGTACTTC
TRBV28,TRBD2,TRBJ2-1,once,CASSFELADYNEQFF,TGTGCCAGCAGTTTCGAGCTAGCGGATTACAATGAGCAGTTCTTC